The TCR beta chain under discussion was sequenced for a study of blood T cell repertoires in COVID-19. About the study: Acute and convalescent COVID-19 samples came from the United States, Italy and Spain.

Generated by immunoSEQ multiplex PCR, the TCRdb table keeps only in-frame clones and is missing some. The sample has approximately 150,000 clones, 79% seen once. Sequenced input: peripheral blood. The sequence derives from a man aged 50-60 years with active or convalescent COVID-19.

The CDR3 is CASTGLAGGMYEQYF. In DNA, the CDR3 is TGTGCCAGCACCGGACTAGCGGGAGGAATGTACGAGCAGTACTTC. V usage is TRBV6-1 and J usage is TRBJ2-7, with TRBD2 matching over 14 bases. This CDR3 contains 15 residues. The J segment lost 4 bases and the V segment lost 7 bases, leaving 6 bases of the junction unmatched. CDR1 and CDR2 (germline): MNHNS, SASEGT.